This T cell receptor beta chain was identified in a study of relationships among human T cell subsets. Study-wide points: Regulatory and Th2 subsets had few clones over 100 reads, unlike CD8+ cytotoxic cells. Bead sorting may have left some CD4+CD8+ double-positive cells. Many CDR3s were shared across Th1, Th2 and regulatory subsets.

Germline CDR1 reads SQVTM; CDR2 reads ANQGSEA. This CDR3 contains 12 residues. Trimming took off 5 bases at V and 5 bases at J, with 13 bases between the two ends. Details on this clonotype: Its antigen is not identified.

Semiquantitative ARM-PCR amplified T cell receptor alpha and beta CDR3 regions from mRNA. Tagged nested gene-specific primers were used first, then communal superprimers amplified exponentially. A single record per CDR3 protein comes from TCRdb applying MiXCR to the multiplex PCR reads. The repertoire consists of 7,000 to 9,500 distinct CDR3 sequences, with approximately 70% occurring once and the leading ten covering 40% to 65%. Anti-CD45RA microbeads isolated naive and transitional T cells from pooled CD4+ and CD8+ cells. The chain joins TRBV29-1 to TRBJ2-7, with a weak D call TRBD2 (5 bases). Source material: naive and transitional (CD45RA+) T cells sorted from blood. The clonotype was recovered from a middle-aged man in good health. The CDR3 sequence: CSVKYGVHEQYF. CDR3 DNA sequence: TGCAGCGTTAAATACGGGGTTCACGAGCAGTACTTC.